These 17 T cell receptor beta chains share one sample of origin, sequenced in a study of blood T cell repertoires in COVID-19. The method was immunoSEQ multiplex PCR; TCRdb's version includes in-frame clones alone and lacks a portion of them. The sample lists fewer than 95,000 clones; around nine tenths were seen once. Sequenced sample: peripheral blood. These receptors were collected from a woman at least 80 years old with acute or convalescent COVID-19.

The chain joins TRBV11-3 to TRBJ2-7; D unclear. Germline V lookup: CDR1 SGHNT, CDR2 YENEEA. Trimming stripped 2 bases from V and 6 bases from J, with 11 bases between. This CDR3 spans 13 amino acids. Here the CDR3 reads CASSLRYPGEQYF. DNA for the CDR3: TGTGCCAGCAGCTTAAGGTATCCGGGCGAGCAGTACTTC. The whole variable domain, filled in from reference TRBV11-3 and TRBJ2-7, reads EAGVVQSPRYKIIEKKQPVAFWCNPISGHNTLYWYLQNLGQGPELLIRYENEEAVDDSQLPKDRFSAERLKGVDSTLKIQPAELGDSAVYLCASSLRYPGEQYFGPGTRLTVT.

The V call is TRBV2, the J call TRBJ2-5; 7 nucleotides line up with TRBD2. V was pared by 3 bases and J by 9 bases, with 10 bases of the junction left unmatched. The CDR3 totals 14 residues. CDR1 is SNHLY, CDR2 FYNNEI, per germline. CDR3 protein: CASSDSRAGEAQYF. The CDR3, as DNA: TGTGCCAGCAGTGACTCCCGGGCGGGGGAGGCCCAGTACTTC.

This clone was recorded at least ten times. CDR3 coding DNA: TGTGCCAGCAGCCCAAAAACTTTCCGGGCAGATACGCAGTATTTT. Translation: CASSPKTFRADTQYF. This chain links TRBV7-9 with TRBJ2-3; no clear D. The germline gives CDR1 SEHNR, CDR2 FQNEAQ (reference sequence). This CDR3 has 15 amino acids. V shed 5 bases and J shed 4 bases, with 16 bases lying between them.

The rearrangement uses TRBV4-2 and TRBJ2-7, with 10 bases identical to TRBD1. CDR3 size: 17 residues. CDR1 is LGHNA and CDR2 is YNFKEQ in the germline V gene. The V and J ends lost 3 bases and 4 bases, in that order; junction bases with no gene match: 12. The CDR3 is CASSQDLPGQGTYEQYF. The CDR3 bases are TGTGCCAGCAGCCAGGATCTACCGGGACAGGGGACTTACGAGCAGTACTTC.

This sequence joins TRBV7-6 and TRBJ1-1; perhaps TRBD1 as D (5 bases). The CDR3 extends over 17 amino acids. CDR1 SGHVS and CDR2 FNYEAQ come from the germline V gene. V was trimmed by 2 bases and J by 4 bases, leaving 20 bases between them. Here the CDR3 DNA reads TGTGCCAGCAGCTTATTGGGTTCGCAGGCGGGGGGCACTGAAGCTTTCTTT. Translated: CASSLLGSQAGGTEAFF.

The chain combines TRBV5-3 with TRBJ2-7; D may be TRBD2 (6 bases). TRBV5-3 is labeled an ORF, and its function is uncertain. The CDR3 is 12 amino acids. Deletions cut 4 bases from V and 3 bases from J, with 8 bases between. The CDR3 region has the DNA TGTGCCAGAAGCCGGGGACTCTACGAGCAGTACTTC. Amino acids: CARSRGLYEQYF.

The sample holds one count of this clone. The CDR3 is CASSLGQANEKLFF. CDR3 DNA sequence: TGTGCCAGCAGCTTGGGACAGGCTAATGAAAAACTGTTTTTT. This rearrangement joins TRBV5-6 to TRBJ1-4; weak D call: TRBD1 (6 bases). CDR3 size: 14 residues. CDR1 and CDR2 from the germline V gene are SGHDT and YYEEEE. Trimming cost V 0 bases and J 3 bases, with 6 bases left between them.

The chain carries TRBV27 and TRBJ2-6; weak D call: TRBD1 (6 bases). The CDR3 is 16 residues long. CDR1 and CDR2 from the germline V gene are MNHEY and SMNVEV (reference sequence). V was clipped by 5 bases and J by 1 base, with 12 bases between them. The CDR3 region is CASSQTGLSGANVLTF. The CDR3 coding sequence is TGTGCCAGCAGTCAGACAGGCCTATCTGGGGCCAACGTCCTGACTTTC.

The genes are TRBV5-1 and TRBJ1-6; D unresolved. The CDR3 covers 13 residues. Trimming took 6 bases from V and 7 from J, leaving 11 bases between them. Germline V gives CDR1 SGHRS, CDR2 YFSETQ. The CDR3 region has the DNA TGCGCCAGCAACGACGGAGGGAATTCACCCCTCCACTTT. Translation gives CASNDGGNSPLHF.

The J gene is TRBJ1-6, the V gene TRBV30, with D possibly being TRBD1 (5 bases). Germline-derived CDR1 and CDR2 are GTSNPN and SVGIG (reference sequence). This CDR3 region has 13 residues. V lost 4 bases, J lost 10 bases, and 14 bases lay in between. As DNA, the CDR3 is TGTGCCTGGAATCAGGGATTTGGGTCACCCCTCCACTTT. It codes for CAWNQGFGSPLHF.

The chain has TRBV29-1 and TRBJ1-2; D is possibly TRBD1 (6 bases). The germline V gene encodes CDR1 SQVTM and CDR2 ANQGSEA. Trimming pared 1 base from V and 3 bases from J, leaving 12 bases between. The CDR3 covers 14 residues. CDR3 protein: CSVEGVGGHYGYTF. Written as DNA, the CDR3 is TGCAGCGTTGAAGGGGTCGGGGGGCACTATGGCTACACCTTC. Full variable domain (remainder filled in from reference TRBV29-1 and TRBJ1-2): SAVISQKPSRDICQRGTSLTIQCQVDSQVTMMFWYRQQPGQSLTLIATANQGSEATYESGFVIDKFPISRPNLTFSTLTVSNMSPEDSSIYLCSVEGVGGHYGYTFGSGTRLTVV.

The chain carries TRBV5-1 and TRBJ2-2, with a possible D match to TRBD2 (5 bases). This CDR3 comprises 16 residues. Germline CDR1 is SGHRS and CDR2 is YFSETQ. V shed 4 bases and J shed 6 bases, with 19 bases lying between them. This CDR3 reads CASSEIQTMGAGELFF. The CDR3 DNA reads as TGCGCCAGCAGCGAAATACAGACTATGGGAGCCGGGGAGCTGTTTTTT.

The genes are TRBV6-5 and TRBJ1-1; no clear D. The CDR3 sequence is 12 residues long. V lost 2 bases, J lost 2 bases, and 3 bases lay in between. The V gene's germline CDR1 is MNHEY and CDR2 SVGAGI. The CDR3 DNA reads as TGTGCCAGCAGTTACAGCAACACTGAAGCTTTCTTT. Its protein is CASSYSNTEAFF.

A few counts support this clone. The chain has TRBV4-1 and TRBJ2-7; TRBD2 aligns across 12 bases. Trimming cost V 3 bases and J 4 bases; bases outside gene matches: 16. Germline-derived CDR1 and CDR2 are MGHRA and YSYEKL. This CDR3 comprises 19 residues. The CDR3: CASSHPIQTSGRLGYEQYF. As DNA, the CDR3 is TGCGCCAGCAGCCACCCAATACAGACTAGCGGGAGATTAGGATACGAGCAGTACTTC.

The chain combines TRBV6-1 with TRBJ2-7; 7 positions agree with TRBD1. From germline, CDR1 is MNHNS and CDR2 SASEGT. The V gene end was trimmed by 2 bases and the J gene end by 1 base; junction bases not matched to a gene: 2. The CDR3 covers 14 residues. Here the CDR3 reads CASSELTGSYEQYF. The CDR3, as DNA: TGTGCCAGCAGTGAACTGACAGGGTCCTACGAGCAGTACTTC.

V gene TRBV6-5 combines with J gene TRBJ2-5; 10 bases align to TRBD2. This CDR3 has 14 residues. In germline, CDR1 is MNHEY, CDR2 SVGAGI. V lost 6 bases, J lost 5 bases, and 6 bases stayed unmatched. As DNA, the CDR3 is TGTGCCAGCAGGTCCAGCGGGAGGGGTGAGACCCAGTACTTC. Its translation is CASRSSGRGETQYF.

This clone has just a few counts. This chain links TRBV30 with TRBJ2-5; no clear D. The CDR3 is 14 residues long. Germline CDR1 reads GTSNPN; CDR2 reads SVGIG (reference sequence). V lost 0 bases to trimming and J lost 2 bases, with 10 bases between them. The CDR3 bases are TGTGCCTGGAGTGTAAGCTCTAGTCAAGAGACCCAGTACTTC. Its translation is CAWSVSSSQETQYF.